The T cell receptor (beta chain) described here comes from a study of T cells in Graves' hyperthyroidism and ophthalmopathy (dated by TCRdb to the late 2010s). In terms of the full investigation: To identify TCR V-J signatures that set the groups apart, the researchers used a discovery cohort of 90 to 100 patients, made up of 40 to 45 with Graves' ophthalmopathy and some 55 with stable Graves' hyperthyroidism. Prospective prediction of ophthalmopathy was tested in an independent validation cohort consisting of 18 to 20 hyperthyroidism patients and some 17 patients who later progressed to ophthalmopathy. For training and testing, the 100 or so patients in the discovery cohort were randomly divided in a 7:3 ratio. The study also compared thyroid tissue and blood T-cell repertoires from over 5 Graves' hyperthyroidism patients. Once sampling was done, hyperthyroidism patients were given methimazole at a starting dose of 30 mg daily, whereas ophthalmopathy patients were given high-dose intravenous methylprednisolone. TCR Vbeta CDR3 sequencing of some 140 peripheral blood samples (43 ophthalmopathy, 75 to 80 hyperthyroidism and around 17 progressor patients) is reported in the paper.

The study excluded patients with uncontrolled infections, other autoimmune diseases, pregnancy or lactation. Clinical symptoms, serum thyroxine and TRAb, thyroid ultrasound, and orbital computed tomography formed the basis for the diagnoses. Total RNA was extracted using Trizol reagent, and RNA quality was assessed on an Agilent 2100 Bioanalyzer. A remark on this clonotype: Its antigen specificity is not known. Base qualities are missing; no much larger clone stands one base away.

The paper as a whole reports these results and caveats: Most expanded thyroid clonotypes (frequency above 0.001) were also found in blood, which suggests that blood repertoires may mirror thyroid immune responses. A model built on a 13 V-J signature distinguished ophthalmopathy from stable hyperthyroidism, reaching over 85% sensitivity and under 84% specificity in cross-validation and 80%/75% in testing. No statistical method was used to set the sample size in advance, and investigators knew the group allocation. In validation, the model predicted progression to ophthalmopathy a median of 6.5 months before onset, with about 70% sensitivity and roughly 72% specificity.

The TCR beta CDR3 regions were amplified from RNA transcripts. For the first round of RT-PCR on the TCR CDR3, the HTBI primer set was used together with the Qiagen OneStep RT-PCR kit. Libraries were constructed in a second round of multiplex PCR, after which size selection and purification were carried out. Libraries were sequenced paired-end with 100 bp reads on an Illumina HiSeq2000. Under the source paper's analysis protocol: SOAPnuke was used to process the raw data, throwing out any read that contained adapters or uncalled bases, had a mean Phred below 15, or lacked an exact constant-primer or identifier match. COPE v1.2.5 was used to merge high-quality paired reads, and clonotypes were defined as unique nucleotide sequences. Clonotypes were aligned to IMGT TRBV, TRBD and TRBJ reference segments using MiTCR v1.1. The analysis included only V-J combinations with a frequency above 0.0001, which together covered approximately 99% of the repertoires. A TCS score was defined as the ratio of F50 (clonal expansion) to E x V (chaos), with BLOSUM62-based TCRdist applied between CDR3 peptides within each V-J. Welch's t-statistics and random forest reduced just over 500 V-J features to under 15, which were used in a naive Bayes classifier (R e1071). The similarity between thyroid and blood repertoires was quantified using the Morisita-Horn index. Using fastp trimming at Q25 and MiXCR clonotype assembly, TCRdb reanalyzed the public sequencing data and kept in-frame beta chains. For every CDR3 protein sequence, its rows merge into one entry that carries the most common genes and DNA. The V and J calls and clone size are TCRdb's, not the authors'. The sample table holds 650,000 to 800,000 distinct CDR3 sequences, of which 45% were seen once. The ten largest clones add up to about 7.7% of the sample.

The junction shows trimming of 5 bases on V and 5 bases on J, and the gene matches do not reach 5 bases of it. Taken from cysteine to phenylalanine, the CDR3 has 13 residues. Of the read, only the CDR3 DNA is kept; its 39 bases are in frame from base 1. Sequenced sample: peripheral blood or thyroid tissue (not recorded which). Rearrangement joined TRBV12-3 or TRBV12-4 to TRBJ2-5; TRBD1 matches 7 bases in the middle. The sequence came from an adult man with Graves' disease, either hyperthyroidism or ophthalmopathy (not recorded which). In nucleotides, the sequence is TGTGCCAGCAGTGTTGGGACAGCTGAGACCCAGTACTTC. The resulting protein is CASSVGTAETQYF.